This T cell receptor beta chain appears in the sequencing data of a study of CD8+CD57+ T cells in acquired aplastic anemia. For the study at large: The mean DNA yield obtained from sorted CD4+ and CD8+ cells came to approximately 3 ug. Where healthy donors were concerned, CD4+ cells averaged roughly 11 million reads. Study-level points and caveats: Controls did not differ significantly from patients in CD8+ Simpson's diversity. Patients and controls were found to share some 30 CD8+ CDR3 sequences.

This CDR3 comprises 13 residues. Germline-derived CDR1 and CDR2 are SEHNR and FQNEAQ (reference sequence). Germline trimming cut 5 bases from V and 7 bases from J; bases unmatched to any gene: 7. A remark on this clonotype: The target antigen is unknown. The conserved phenylalanine or tryptophan is not found at the CDR3 terminus, so this likely reflects a read error.

TCR beta VDJ and CDR3 profiles were obtained from a genomic DNA template. In TCRdb, the reads were re-called with MiXCR into one record per CDR3 protein. The data show approximately 380,000 distinct CDR3 sequences, around 72% seen once. The source is a human donor in good health, serving as a control. Material: sorted CD4+, CD8+, or CD8+CD57+ T cells (not recorded which) from PBMCs. The chain recombines TRBV7-9 with TRBJ1-1; 7 bases are a match to TRBD1. The CDR3 reads CASSGQAVLEAFL. The DNA for the CDR3 is TGTGCCAGCAGCGGACAGGCGGTTCTTGAAGCTTTCCTT.